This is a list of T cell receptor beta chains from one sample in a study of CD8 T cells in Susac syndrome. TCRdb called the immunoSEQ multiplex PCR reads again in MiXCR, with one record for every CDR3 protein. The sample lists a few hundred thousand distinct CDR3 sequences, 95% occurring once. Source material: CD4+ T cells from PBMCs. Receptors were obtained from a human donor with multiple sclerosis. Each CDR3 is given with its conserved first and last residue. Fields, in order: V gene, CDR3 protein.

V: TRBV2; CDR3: CASSDGVDRAQPQHF
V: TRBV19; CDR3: CASSTQGVAEAFF
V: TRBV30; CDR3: CAGDRGFGYTF
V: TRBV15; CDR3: CATSRSRVQLSDTQYF
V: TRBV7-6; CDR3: CASSPGGLAHSYEQYF
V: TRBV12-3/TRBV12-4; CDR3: CASSFGGVGEQYF
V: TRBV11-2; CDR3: CASSPLGGGRYEQYF
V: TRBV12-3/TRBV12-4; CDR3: CASSLSSGGETQYF
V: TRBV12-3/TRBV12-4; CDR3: CASSLGTGSRTQYF
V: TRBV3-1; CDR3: CASSHRLRAGDPRMRYIQYF
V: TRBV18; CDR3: CASSPPTYEQYF
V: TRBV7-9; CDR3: CASSLSGGEQYF
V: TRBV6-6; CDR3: CASSGKTVNQPQHF
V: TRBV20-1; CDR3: CSARDTSGNEQFF
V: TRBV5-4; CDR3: CASSYQLAGVETQYF
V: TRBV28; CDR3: CASSVLPGPQHF
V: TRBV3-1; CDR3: CASSQLPYNEQFF
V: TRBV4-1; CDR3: CASSQSLSRDEQYF
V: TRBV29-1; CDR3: CSVDRQERYNEQFF
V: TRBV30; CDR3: CAWSVIGDRGNQPQHF
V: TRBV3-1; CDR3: CASSQDRAGGTDTQYF
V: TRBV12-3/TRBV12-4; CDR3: CASSLGTSGGNIQYF
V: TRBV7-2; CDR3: CASSRTGIYEQYF
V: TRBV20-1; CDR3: CSAHRSGQYF
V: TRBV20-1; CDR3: CSASDRSRPQHF
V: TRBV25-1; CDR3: CASSEGVNQPQHF
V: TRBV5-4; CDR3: CASSVMGTDTQYF
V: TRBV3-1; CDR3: CASSQVAGVETQYF
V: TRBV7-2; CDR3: CASTVRGGNTEAFF
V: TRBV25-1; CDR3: CASYASLSTEAFF
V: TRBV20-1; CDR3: CSAPSTDTQYF
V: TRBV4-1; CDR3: CASSQRPGTGQETQYF
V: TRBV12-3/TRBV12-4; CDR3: CASSPGTASNQPQHF
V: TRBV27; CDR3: CASSPGTGGGEQFF
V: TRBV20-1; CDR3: CSARIQRGVAYEQYF
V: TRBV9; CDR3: CASSVGRANTEAFF
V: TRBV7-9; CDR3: CASSLERSSGANVLTF
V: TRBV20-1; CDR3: CSARGQTNTEAFF
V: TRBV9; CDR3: CASSAVGVNTGELFF
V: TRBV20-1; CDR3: CSARAGGTIYF
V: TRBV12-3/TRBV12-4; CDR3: CASSLVQGVPETQYF
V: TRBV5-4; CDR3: CASSLSRTSGRRETQYF
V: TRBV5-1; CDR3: CASSFNSGGTYEQYF
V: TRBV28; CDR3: CASRRPTGELFF
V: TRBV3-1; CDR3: CASSQGGAGVYNEQFF
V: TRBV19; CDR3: CASSTTTDYEQYF
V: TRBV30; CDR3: CAWSSASGASYNEQFF
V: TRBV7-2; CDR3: CASSFIFPGQQTDTQYF
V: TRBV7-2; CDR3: CASSLPTTNEQFF
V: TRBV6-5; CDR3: CASSYSAGTTPYNEQFF
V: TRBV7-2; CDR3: CASSTTGTSKVIEQFF
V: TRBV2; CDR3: CASSESLTQYF
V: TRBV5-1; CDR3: CASSLETSGSLTDTQYF